This TCR beta chain was documented in a study of T cell repertoires in cytomegalovirus infection. CDR1 and CDR2 from the germline V gene are ENHRY and SYGVKD. V was cut by 0 bases and J by 2 bases, with 14 bases left in between. The CDR3 loop spans 17 amino acids. This clonotype was counted ten times or more. Its antigen is not identified. TCRdb processed the reads anew with MiXCR; each CDR3 protein has one entry. The sample carries tens of thousands of distinct CDR3 sequences, 20% to 30% recorded once. This rearrangement joins TRBV10-3 to TRBJ2-1; D ambiguous. The sample consisted of CD8+ T cells from cultured PBMCs, taken from culture after CMV antigen stimulation. The origin of this receptor is a human donor in good health (CMV status not recorded). Some clones in this sample may be carry-over from other donors' samples. The CDR3 sequence: CAISESMGGVPYNEQFF. Here the CDR3 DNA reads TGTGCCATCAGTGAGTCGATGGGCGGAGTTCCCTACAATGAGCAGTTCTTC.